Sequencing of this T cell receptor (beta chain) was carried out in a study of blood T cell repertoires in COVID-19. The germline V gene encodes CDR1 SGHTA and CDR2 FQGTGA. There are 15 residues in the CDR3. The trim removed 0 bases at V and 0 bases at J, leaving 1 base unmatched. Per the study methods: Using reference gene primer amplification, nucleated cell counts were estimated. Measured with immunoSEQ multiplex PCR; TCRdb has only the in-frame clones, and not every one. That table supplies the V and J calls and clone size; D and trimming were determined from the DNA. The data hold approximately 200,000 clones, with 85% observed a single time. Allocation to cohorts depended on clinical history reported by the participants. Recovery among Cohort 3 donors was established by two negative PCRs, clearance, or symptom resolution.

The receptor's source is a man aged 35-49 years who had recovered from COVID-19. The rearrangement uses TRBV7-3 and TRBJ2-5; TRBD1 aligns across 7 bases. Sequencing used PBMCs or T cells enriched from blood (not recorded which). CDR3 nucleotides: TGTGCCAGCAGCTTAACACAGGGGCACCAAGAGACCCAGTACTTC. Its translation: CASSLTQGHQETQYF.